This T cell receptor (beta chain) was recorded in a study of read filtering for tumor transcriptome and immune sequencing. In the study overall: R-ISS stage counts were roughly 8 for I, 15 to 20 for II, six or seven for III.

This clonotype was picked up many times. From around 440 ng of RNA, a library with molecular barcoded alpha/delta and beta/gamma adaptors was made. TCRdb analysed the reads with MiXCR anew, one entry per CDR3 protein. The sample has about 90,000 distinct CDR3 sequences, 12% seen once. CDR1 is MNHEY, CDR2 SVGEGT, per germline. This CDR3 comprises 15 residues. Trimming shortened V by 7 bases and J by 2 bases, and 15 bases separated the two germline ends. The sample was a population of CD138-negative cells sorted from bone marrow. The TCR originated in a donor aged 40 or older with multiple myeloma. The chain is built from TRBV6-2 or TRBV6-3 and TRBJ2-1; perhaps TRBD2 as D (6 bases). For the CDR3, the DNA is TGTGCCAGCAAGACACGTCTAGCGCCCTACAATGAGCAGTTCTTC. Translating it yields CASKTRLAPYNEQFF.